The clone carrying this T cell receptor (beta chain) appeared once. This sample was taken from a study of technical replicates of blood from a handful of donors. Using immunoSEQ multiplex PCR, the repertoire was profiled, and TCRdb retains in-frame clones only, with some absent. The table shows tens of thousands of clones, with roughly 97% occurring only once. The receptor was derived from a human donor in good health. The sample taken for sequencing was T cells isolated from PBMCs.

As DNA, the CDR3 is TGTGCCAGCAGCTTCCGGGACAGGGAAGCCTACGAGCAGTACTTC. Protein: CASSFRDREAYEQYF. J is TRBJ2-7 and V is TRBV7-9; TRBD1 agrees at 9 bases. Trimming removed 3 bases from V and 2 bases from J; junction bases left unmatched: 5. The CDR3 is 15 amino acids. Per the germline V gene, CDR1 is SEHNR and CDR2 is FQNEAQ (reference sequence). Based on the CDR3 plus reference TRBV7-9 and TRBJ2-7, the full variable domain is DTGVSQNPRHKITKRGQNVTFRCDPISEHNRLYWYRQTLGQGPEFLTYFQNEAQLEKSRLLSDRFSAERPKGSFSTLEIQRTEQGDSAMYLCASSFRDREAYEQYFGPGTRLTVT.